This TCR beta chain is from a study of cytomegalovirus exposure and HLA in healthy donors. Looking at the study overall: Tens of millions of unique TCRs, all from HLA-typed donors, were included in an early release of the data.

Study-wide points: Despite most TCR sequences being rare, some public TCRs occurred in many donors. The study reported that TCR beta sequences accurately predicted HLA-A and HLA-B alleles in most subjects. What was likely a sequencing artifact was a cluster of highly shared sequence variants.

The PCR ran on 60 Vbeta and 13 Jbeta primers. Sequencing was performed with immunoSEQ multiplex PCR; in TCRdb, only in-frame clones are kept and a portion is missing. The sample has 190,000 or so clones; 75% to 85% are singletons. Note on this clone: What it binds is unknown.

The TCR was taken from a girl between 10 and 17 years old in good health and CMV-seropositive. The sample comprised PBMCs.

The CDR3 DNA follows: TGTGCCAGCAGCCAAGGACAGGGGATATACATTCAGTACTTC. Translated: CASSQGQGIYIQYF. The V call is TRBV7-6, the J call TRBJ2-4, with TRBD1 matching over 9 bases. Germline CDR1 reads SGHVS; CDR2 reads FNYEAQ. J gave up 8 bases and V 5 bases, and 7 bases lay outside the gene matches. This CDR3 is 14 amino acids long.